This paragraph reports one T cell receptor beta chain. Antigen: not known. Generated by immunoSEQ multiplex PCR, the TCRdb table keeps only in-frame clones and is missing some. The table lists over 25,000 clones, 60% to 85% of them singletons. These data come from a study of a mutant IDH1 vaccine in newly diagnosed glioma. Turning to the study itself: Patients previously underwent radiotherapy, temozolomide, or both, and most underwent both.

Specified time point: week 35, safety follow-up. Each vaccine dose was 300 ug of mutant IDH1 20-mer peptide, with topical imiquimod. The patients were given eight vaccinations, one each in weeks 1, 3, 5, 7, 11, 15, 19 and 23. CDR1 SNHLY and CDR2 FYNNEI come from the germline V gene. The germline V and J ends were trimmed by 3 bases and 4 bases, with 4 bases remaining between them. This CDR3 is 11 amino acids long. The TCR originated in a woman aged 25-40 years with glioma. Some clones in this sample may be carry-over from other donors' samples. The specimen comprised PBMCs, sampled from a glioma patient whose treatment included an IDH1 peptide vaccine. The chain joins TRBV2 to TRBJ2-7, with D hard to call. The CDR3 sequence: CASSDRYEQYF. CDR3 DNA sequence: TGTGCCAGCAGTGATAGGTACGAGCAGTACTTC. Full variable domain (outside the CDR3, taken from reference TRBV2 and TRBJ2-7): EPEVTQTPSHQVTQMGQEVILRCVPISNHLYFYWYRQILGQKVEFLVSFYNNEISEKSEIFDDQFSVERPDGSNFTLKIRSTKLEDSAMYFCASSDRYEQYFGPGTRLTVT.